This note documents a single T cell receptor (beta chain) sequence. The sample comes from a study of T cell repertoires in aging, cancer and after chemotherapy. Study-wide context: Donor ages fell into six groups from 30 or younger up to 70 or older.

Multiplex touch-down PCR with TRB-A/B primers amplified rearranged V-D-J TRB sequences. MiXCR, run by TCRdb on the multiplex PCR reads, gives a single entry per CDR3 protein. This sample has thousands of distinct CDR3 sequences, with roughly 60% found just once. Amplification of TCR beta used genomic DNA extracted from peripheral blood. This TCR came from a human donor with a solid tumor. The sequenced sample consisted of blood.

The CDR3 DNA follows: TGTGCCAGCAGCTTTGCCCCCTCTGGGGCCAACGTCCTGACTTTC. Translating gives CASSFAPSGANVLTF. The gene calls are TRBV7-2 and TRBJ2-6, with no clear D. The germline gives CDR1 SGHTA, CDR2 FQGNSA. This CDR3 is 15 amino acids long. Trimming pared 3 bases from V and 0 bases from J, leaving 6 bases between.